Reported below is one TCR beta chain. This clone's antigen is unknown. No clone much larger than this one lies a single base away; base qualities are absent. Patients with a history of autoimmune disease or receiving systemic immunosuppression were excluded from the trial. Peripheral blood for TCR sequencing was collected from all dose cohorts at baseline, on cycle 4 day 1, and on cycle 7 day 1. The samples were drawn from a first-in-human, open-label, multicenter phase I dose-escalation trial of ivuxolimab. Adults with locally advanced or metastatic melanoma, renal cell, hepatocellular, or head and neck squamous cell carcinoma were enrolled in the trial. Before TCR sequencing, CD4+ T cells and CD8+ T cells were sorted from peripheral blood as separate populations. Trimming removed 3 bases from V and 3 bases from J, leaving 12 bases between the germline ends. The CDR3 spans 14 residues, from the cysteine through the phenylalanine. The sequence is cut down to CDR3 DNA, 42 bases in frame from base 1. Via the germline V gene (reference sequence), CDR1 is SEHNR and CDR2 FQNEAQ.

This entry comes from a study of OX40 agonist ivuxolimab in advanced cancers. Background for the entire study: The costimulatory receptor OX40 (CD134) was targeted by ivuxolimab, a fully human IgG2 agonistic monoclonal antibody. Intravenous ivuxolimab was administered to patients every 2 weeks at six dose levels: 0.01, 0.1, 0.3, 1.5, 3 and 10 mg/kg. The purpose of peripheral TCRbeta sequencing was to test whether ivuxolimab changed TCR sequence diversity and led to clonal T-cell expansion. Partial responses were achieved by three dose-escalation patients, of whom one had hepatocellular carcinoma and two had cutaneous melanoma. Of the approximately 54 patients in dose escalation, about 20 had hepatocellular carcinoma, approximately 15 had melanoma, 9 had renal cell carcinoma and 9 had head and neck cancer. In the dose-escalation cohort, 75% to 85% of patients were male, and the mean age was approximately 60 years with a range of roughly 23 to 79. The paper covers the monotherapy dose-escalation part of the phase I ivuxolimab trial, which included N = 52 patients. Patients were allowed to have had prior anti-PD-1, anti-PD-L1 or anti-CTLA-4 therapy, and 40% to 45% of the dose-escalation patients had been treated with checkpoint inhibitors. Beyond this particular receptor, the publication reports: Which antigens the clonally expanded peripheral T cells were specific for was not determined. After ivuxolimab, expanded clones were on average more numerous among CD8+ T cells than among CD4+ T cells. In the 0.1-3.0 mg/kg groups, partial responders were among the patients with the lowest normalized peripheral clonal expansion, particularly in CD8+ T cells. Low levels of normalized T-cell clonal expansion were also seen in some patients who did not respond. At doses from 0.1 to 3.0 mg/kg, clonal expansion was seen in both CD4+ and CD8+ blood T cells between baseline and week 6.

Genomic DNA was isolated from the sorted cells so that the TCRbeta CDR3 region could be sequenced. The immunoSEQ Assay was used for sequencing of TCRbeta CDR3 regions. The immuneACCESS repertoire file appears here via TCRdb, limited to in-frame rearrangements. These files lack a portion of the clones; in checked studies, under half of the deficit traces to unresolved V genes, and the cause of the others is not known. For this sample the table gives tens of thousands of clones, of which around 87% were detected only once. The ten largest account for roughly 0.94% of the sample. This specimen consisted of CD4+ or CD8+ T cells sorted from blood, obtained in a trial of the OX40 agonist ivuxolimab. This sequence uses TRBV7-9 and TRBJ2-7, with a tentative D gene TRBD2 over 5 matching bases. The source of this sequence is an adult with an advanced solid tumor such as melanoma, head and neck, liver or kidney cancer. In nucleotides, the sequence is TGTGCCAGCAGCTTTTCCCGGGGAAGCTACGAGCAGTACTTC. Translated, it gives CASSFSRGSYEQYF.